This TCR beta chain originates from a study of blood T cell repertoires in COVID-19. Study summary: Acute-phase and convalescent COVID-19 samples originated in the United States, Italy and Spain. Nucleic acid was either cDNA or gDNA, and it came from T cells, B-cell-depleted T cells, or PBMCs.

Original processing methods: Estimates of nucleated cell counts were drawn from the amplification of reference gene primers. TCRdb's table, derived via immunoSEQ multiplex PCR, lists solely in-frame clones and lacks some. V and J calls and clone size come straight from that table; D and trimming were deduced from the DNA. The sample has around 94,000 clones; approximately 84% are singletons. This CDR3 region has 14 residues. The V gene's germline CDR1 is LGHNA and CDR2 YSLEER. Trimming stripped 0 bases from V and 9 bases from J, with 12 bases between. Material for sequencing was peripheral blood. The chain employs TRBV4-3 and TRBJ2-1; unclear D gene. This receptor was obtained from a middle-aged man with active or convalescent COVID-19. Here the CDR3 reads CASSQEPGFSEQFF. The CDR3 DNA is TGCGCCAGCAGCCAAGAGCCAGGATTCAGTGAGCAGTTCTTC.